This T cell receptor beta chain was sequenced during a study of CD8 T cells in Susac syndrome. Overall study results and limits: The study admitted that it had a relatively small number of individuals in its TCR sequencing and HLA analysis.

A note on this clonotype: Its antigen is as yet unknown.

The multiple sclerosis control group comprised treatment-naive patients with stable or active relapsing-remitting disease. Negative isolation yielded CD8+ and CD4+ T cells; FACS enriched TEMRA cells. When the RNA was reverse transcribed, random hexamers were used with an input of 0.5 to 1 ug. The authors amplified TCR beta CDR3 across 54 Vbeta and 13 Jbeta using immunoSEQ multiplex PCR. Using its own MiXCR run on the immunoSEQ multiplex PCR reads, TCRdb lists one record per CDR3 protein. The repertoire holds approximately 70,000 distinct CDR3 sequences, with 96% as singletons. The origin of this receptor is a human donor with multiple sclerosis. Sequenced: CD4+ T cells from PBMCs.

The CDR3, as DNA: TGTGCCAGCAGATTGGGACTGATGAACACTGAAGCTTTCTTT. Translation: CASRLGLMNTEAFF. The rearrangement joins TRBV7-2 to TRBJ1-1, with a tentative D call TRBD1 (5 bases). V was clipped by 6 bases and J by 0 bases, with 11 bases between them. The CDR3 is 14 residues long. Germline loops: CDR1 SGHTA, CDR2 FQGNSA.